This T cell receptor beta chain was found in a study of cytomegalovirus exposure and HLA in healthy donors. This PCR relied on a set of 60 Vbeta primers and 13 Jbeta primers. Sequencing used immunoSEQ multiplex PCR; TCRdb keeps in-frame clones, though not all of them. Of around 190,000 clones listed, 65% to 85% were seen once; the top ten hold less than 3.5%. Germline V gene lookup returns CDR1 SGHTS and CDR2 YDEGEE. V trimming: 0 bases; J trimming: 6 bases; junction bases outside the gene matches: 2. The CDR3 loop spans 14 amino acids. This TCR came from a woman aged 25 to 39 in good health and CMV-seronegative. The specimen was PBMCs. This chain connects TRBV5-8 to TRBJ1-5, with 8 bases fitting TRBD1. For the CDR3, the DNA is TGTGCCAGCAGCTTGGGGCAGGGGGCTCAGCCCCAGCATTTT. Translated: CASSLGQGAQPQHF.